Listed here is a single TCR beta chain. The data belong to a study of blood T cell repertoires in COVID-19. Study-level background: Material from acute and convalescent COVID-19 was sourced from the United States, Italy and Spain. Sample material is recorded as cDNA or gDNA derived from T cells, B-cell-depleted T cells, or PBMCs.

The authors' processing: The authors estimated nucleated cell counts from reference gene primer amplification. Profiled with immunoSEQ multiplex PCR; TCRdb holds only in-frame clones, not every one. V, J and clone size derive from that table, while D and trimming were established from the DNA sequence. The data contain around 230,000 clones, roughly nine tenths of them singletons. This CDR3 contains 15 residues. Germline assignment: CDR1 MNHEY and CDR2 SVGAGI. V lost 2 bases to trimming and J lost 5 bases, with 15 bases between them. The TCR comes from a man aged 40-49 years with acute or convalescent COVID-19. The source material was peripheral blood. J is TRBJ2-5 and V is TRBV6-5; a possible D gene is TRBD2 (5 bases). The CDR3 DNA sequence: TGTGCCAGCAGTTACAGCGCTAGCCAATGGGAGACCCAGTACTTC. The encoded protein is CASSYSASQWETQYF.